This paragraph reports one T cell receptor (beta chain). Its antigen remains unidentified. These data belong to a study of cytomegalovirus exposure and HLA in healthy donors. Study-wide context: An analysis done earlier identified 100 million to 140 million unique TCR beta sequences from 150 million to 200 million T cells.

PCR used 60 Vbeta primers and 13 Jbeta primers. Libraries were prepared by immunoSEQ multiplex PCR; TCRdb keeps only in-frame clonotypes and omits some of them. The sample has over 150,000 clones, around 85% seen once. Findings and caveats of the study: In an earlier analysis, in roughly 600 donors, most V segments appeared productive either ~90% or ~30% of the time. Analysis was performed later, and it showed HLA-associated TCR beta chains to be more clonally expanded than equally common others.

Trimming took 8 bases from V and 2 from J; bases not matched to a gene: 10. Germline loops: CDR1 LNHDA, CDR2 SQIVND (reference sequence). This CDR3 has 18 amino acids. The chain joins TRBV19 to TRBJ2-3, with 16 bases fitting TRBD2. The sequence was collected from a boy between 2 and 10 years old in good health and CMV-seronegative. Sequenced material: PBMCs. The CDR3 is CASRQGLAGGWNTDTQYF. CDR3 DNA sequence: TGTGCCAGTCGTCAGGGACTAGCGGGGGGGTGGAACACAGATACGCAGTATTTT. The entire variable domain, with the rest obtained from reference TRBV19 and TRBJ2-3, is as follows: DGGITQSPKYLFRKEGQNVTLSCEQNLNHDAMYWYRQDPGQGLRLIYYSQIVNDFQKGDIAEGYSVSREKKESFPLTVTSAQKNPTAFYLCASRQGLAGGWNTDTQYFGPGTRLTVL.